Listed here is a single T cell receptor beta chain. Its antigen is unknown. The CDR3 runs 14 residues. Germline V gives CDR1 KGHDR, CDR2 SFDVKD. The V gene lost 2 bases and the J gene lost 8 bases, with 13 bases spanning the gap. After expansion with viral peptide pools in the ViraFEST assay, antigen-specific CD4+ T cells were sequenced. Isolating CD4+ T cells followed approximately nine days of culture. Absence of prior SARS-CoV-2 infection characterized the vaccine recipients, who showed negative nucleocapsid antibodies. Peptides at about 9.9 ug/ml and IL-2 at 9 to 10 IU/ml were added to a few million PBMC per well. The record originates from a study of vaccination effects on CD4 cells after COVID-19. The overall study: Participants were given two doses of BNT162b2 or mRNA-1273 vaccine.

Study outcomes and limitations: No early post-infection timepoints were available in the study, which also included few convalescent patients. Common cold coronavirus cross-reactivity was shown by only 1 of 255 vaccine-induced clones in healthy vaccinees.

Using immunoSEQ multiplex PCR, the repertoire was profiled, and TCRdb retains in-frame clones only, with some absent. The sample has around 41,000 clones, about 80% seen once. The chain recombines TRBV24-1 with TRBJ2-3; no definite D call. This specimen was CD4+ T cells from PBMCs cultured with SARS-CoV-2 spike peptides, taken before COVID-19 vaccination. The clonotype was recovered from a human donor who received a COVID-19 vaccine. The CDR3 region has the DNA TGTGCCACCAGTGATTCCGCGGTCTACGGTACGCAGTATTTT. This codes for CATSDSAVYGTQYF.